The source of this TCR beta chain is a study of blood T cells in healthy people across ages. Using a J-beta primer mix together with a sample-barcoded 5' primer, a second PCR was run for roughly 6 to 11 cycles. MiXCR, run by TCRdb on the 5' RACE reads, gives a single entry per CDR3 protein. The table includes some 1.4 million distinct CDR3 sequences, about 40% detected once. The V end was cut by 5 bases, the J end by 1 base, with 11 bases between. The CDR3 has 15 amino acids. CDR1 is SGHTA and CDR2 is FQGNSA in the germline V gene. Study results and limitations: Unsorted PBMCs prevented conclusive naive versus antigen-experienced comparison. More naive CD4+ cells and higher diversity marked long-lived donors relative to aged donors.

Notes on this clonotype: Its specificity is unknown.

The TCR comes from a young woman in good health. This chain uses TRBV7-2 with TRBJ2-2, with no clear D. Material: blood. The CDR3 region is CASSVYDVNTGELFF. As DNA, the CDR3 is TGTGCCAGCAGCGTCTACGATGTGAACACCGGGGAGCTGTTTTTT.